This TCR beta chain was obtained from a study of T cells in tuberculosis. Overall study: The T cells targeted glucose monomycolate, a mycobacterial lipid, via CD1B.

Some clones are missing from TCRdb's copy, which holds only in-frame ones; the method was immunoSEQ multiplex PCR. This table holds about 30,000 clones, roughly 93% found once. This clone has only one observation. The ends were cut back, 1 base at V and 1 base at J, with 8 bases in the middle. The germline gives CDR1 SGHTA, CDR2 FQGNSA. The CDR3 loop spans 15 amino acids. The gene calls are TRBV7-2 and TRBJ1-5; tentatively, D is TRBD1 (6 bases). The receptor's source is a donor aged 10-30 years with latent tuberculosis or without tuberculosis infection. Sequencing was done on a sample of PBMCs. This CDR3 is CASSLVQGSNQPQHF. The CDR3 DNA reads TGTGCCAGCAGCTTAGTTCAGGGGAGCAATCAGCCCCAGCATTTT.